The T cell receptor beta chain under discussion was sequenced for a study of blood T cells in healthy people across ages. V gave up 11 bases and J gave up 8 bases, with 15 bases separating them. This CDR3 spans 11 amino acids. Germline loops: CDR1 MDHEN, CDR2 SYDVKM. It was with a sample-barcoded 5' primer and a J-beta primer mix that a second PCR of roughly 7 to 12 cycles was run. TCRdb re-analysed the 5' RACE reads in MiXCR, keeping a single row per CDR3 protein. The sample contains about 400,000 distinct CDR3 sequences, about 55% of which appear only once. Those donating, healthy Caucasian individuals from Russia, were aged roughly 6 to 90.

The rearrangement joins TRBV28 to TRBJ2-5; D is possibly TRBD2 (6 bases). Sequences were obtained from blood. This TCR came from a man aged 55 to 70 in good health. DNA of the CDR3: TGTGCCTCGGGACTTTTCACCACCCAGTACTTC. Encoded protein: CASGLFTTQYF.